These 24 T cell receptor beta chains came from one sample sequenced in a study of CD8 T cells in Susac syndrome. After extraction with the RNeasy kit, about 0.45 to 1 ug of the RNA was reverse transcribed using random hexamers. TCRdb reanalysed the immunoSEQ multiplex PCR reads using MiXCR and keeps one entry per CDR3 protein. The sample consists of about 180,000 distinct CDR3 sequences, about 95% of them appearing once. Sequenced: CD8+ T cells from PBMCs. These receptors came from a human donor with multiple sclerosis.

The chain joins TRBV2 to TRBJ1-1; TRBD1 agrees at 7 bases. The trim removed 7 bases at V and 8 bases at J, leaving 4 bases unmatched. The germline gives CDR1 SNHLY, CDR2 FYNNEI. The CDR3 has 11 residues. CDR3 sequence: CASTDREEAFF. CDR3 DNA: TGTGCCAGCACCGACAGGGAGGAAGCTTTCTTT.

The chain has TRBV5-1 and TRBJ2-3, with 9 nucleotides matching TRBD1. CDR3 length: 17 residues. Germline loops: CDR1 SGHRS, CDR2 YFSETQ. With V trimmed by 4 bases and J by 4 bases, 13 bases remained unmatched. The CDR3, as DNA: TGCGCCAGCAGCCCCCCCATCGACAGGGGGAGGGCAGATACGCAGTATTTT. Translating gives CASSPPIDRGRADTQYF.

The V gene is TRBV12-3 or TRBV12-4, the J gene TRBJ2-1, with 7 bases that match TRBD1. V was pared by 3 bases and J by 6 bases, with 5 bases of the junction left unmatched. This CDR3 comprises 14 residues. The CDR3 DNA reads TGTGCCAGCAGTTTGGAGACAGGGCTCAATGAGCAGTTCTTC. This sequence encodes CASSLETGLNEQFF.

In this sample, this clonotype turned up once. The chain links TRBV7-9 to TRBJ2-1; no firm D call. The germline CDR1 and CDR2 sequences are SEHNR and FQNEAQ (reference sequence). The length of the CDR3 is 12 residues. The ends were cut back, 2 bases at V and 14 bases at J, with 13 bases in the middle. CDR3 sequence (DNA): TGTGCCAGCAGCTTAAGTGGGGTTGCGGAGTTCTTC. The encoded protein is CASSLSGVAEFF.

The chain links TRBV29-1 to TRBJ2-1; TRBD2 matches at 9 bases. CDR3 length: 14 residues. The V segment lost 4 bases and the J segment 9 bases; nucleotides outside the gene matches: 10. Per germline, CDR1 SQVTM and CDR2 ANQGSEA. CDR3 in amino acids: CSVVGLAGHPEQFF. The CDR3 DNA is TGCAGCGTTGTAGGTCTAGCGGGGCACCCTGAGCAGTTCTTC.

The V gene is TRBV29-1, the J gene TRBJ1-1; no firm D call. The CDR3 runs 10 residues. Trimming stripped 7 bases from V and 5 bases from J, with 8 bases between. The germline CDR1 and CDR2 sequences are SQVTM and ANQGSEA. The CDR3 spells CSGVETEAFF. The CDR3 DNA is TGCAGCGGAGTAGAGACTGAAGCTTTCTTT. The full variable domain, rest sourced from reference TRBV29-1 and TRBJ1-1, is SAVISQKPSRDICQRGTSLTIQCQVDSQVTMMFWYRQQPGQSLTLIATANQGSEATYESGFVIDKFPISRPNLTFSTLTVSNMSPEDSSIYLCSGVETEAFFGQGTRLTVV.

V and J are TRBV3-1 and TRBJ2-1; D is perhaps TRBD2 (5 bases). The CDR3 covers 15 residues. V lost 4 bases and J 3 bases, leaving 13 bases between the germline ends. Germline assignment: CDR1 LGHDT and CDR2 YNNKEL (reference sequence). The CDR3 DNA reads TGTGCCAGCAGCCCACGACTCCGGGACTACAATGAGCAGTTCTTC. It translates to CASSPRLRDYNEQFF.

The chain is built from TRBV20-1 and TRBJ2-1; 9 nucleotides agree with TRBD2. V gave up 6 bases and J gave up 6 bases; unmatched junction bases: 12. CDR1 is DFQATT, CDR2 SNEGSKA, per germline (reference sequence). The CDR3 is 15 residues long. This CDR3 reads CSASPLAGSFNEQFF. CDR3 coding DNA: TGCAGTGCAAGTCCCCTAGCGGGAAGTTTCAATGAGCAGTTCTTC.

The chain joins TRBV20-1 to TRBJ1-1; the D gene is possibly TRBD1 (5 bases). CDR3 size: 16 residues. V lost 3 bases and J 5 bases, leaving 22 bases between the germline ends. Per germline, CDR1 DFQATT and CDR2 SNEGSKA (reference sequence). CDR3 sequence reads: CSASEGEGRSWTEAFF. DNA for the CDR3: TGCAGTGCTAGTGAAGGGGAGGGAAGATCGTGGACTGAAGCTTTCTTT.

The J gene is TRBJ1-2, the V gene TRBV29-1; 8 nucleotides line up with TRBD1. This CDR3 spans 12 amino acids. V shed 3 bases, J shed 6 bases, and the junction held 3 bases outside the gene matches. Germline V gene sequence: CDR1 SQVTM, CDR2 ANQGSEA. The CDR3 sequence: CSVDRQGHGYTF. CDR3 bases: TGCAGCGTTGACCGACAGGGGCATGGCTACACCTTC.

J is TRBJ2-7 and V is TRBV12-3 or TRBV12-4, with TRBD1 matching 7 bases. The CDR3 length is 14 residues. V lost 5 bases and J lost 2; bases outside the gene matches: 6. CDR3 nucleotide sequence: TGTGCCAGCAGTCACCGGGACAGAGCCTACGAGCAGTACTTC. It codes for CASSHRDRAYEQYF.

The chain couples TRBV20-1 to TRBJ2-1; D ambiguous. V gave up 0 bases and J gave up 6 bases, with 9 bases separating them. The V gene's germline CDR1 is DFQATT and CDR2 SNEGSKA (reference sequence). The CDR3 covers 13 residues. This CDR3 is CSAREAAINEQFF. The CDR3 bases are TGCAGTGCTAGAGAGGCGGCCATCAATGAGCAGTTCTTC.

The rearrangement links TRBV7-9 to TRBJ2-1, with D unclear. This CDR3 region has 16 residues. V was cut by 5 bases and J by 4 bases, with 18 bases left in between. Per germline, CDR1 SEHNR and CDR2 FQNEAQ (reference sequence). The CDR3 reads CASSPQSVGQYNEQFF. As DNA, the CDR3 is TGTGCCAGCAGCCCCCAGTCAGTCGGGCAATACAATGAGCAGTTCTTC.

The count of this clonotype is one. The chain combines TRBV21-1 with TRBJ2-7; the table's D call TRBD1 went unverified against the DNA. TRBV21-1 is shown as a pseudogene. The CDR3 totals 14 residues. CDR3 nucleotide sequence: TGTGCCAGCAGCGCCCGGGACAGGGTGTACGAGCAGTACTTC. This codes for CASSARDRVYEQYF.

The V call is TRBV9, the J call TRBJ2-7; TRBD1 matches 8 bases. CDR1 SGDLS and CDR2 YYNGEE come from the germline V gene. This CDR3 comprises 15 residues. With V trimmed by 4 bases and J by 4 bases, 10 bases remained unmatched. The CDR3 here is CASSMGTGGGYEQYF. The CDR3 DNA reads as TGTGCCAGCAGCATGGGGACAGGAGGAGGTTACGAGCAGTACTTC. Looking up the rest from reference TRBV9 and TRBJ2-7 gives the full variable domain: DSGVTQTPKHLITATGQRVTLRCSPRSGDLSVYWYQQSLDQGLQFLIQYYNGEERAKGNILERFSAQQFPDLHSELNLSSLELGDSALYFCASSMGTGGGYEQYFGPGTRLTVT.

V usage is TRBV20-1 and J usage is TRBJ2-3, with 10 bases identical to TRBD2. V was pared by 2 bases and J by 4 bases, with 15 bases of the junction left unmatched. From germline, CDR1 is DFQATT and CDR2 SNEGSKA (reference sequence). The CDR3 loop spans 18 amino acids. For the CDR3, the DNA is TGCAGTGCTAGAAACCCGGCCGGTCTAGCGGGAGTCCCAGATACGCAGTATTTT. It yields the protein CSARNPAGLAGVPDTQYF.

This CDR3 reads CASSPAGAFF. CDR3 bases: TGTGCCAGCAGTCCCGCGGGAGCTTTCTTT. V gene TRBV16 combines with J gene TRBJ1-1; unclear D gene. Germline V gene lookup returns CDR1 KGHSY and CDR2 FQNENV. Trimming removed 6 bases from V and 10 bases from J, with 9 bases in between. The CDR3 runs 10 residues.

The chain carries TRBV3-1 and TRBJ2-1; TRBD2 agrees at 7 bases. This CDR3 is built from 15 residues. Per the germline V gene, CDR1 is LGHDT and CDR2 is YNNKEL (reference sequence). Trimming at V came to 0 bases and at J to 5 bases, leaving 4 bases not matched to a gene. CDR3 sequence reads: CASSQDGLADNEQFF. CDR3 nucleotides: TGTGCCAGCAGCCAAGATGGTCTAGCGGACAATGAGCAGTTCTTC.

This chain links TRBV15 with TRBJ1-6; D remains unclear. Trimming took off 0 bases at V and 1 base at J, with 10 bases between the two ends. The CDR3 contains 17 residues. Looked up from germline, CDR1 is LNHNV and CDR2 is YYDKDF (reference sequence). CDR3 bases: TGTGCCACCAGCAGAGATGGCCAGACGTCCTATAATTCACCCCTCCACTTT. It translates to CATSRDGQTSYNSPLHF.

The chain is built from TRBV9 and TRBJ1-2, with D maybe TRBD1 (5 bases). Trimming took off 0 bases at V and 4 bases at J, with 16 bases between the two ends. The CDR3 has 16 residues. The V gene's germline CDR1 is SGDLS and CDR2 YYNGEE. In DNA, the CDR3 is TGTGCCAGCAGCGTAGAGGGCAGGGCTTTCGGCTATGGCTACACCTTC. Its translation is CASSVEGRAFGYGYTF.

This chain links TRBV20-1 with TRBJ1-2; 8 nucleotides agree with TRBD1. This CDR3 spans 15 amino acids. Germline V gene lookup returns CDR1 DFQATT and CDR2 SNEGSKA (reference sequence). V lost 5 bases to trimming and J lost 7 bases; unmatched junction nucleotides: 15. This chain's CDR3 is CSAQPSGQGWSGYTF. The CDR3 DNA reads TGCAGTGCTCAGCCTTCAGGACAGGGATGGAGTGGCTACACCTTC.

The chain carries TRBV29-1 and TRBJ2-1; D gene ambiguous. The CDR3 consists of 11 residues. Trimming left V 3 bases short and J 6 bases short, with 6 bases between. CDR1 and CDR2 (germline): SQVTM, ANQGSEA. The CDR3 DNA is TGCAGCGTTGACAGTGGCAATGAGCAGTTCTTC. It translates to CSVDSGNEQFF.

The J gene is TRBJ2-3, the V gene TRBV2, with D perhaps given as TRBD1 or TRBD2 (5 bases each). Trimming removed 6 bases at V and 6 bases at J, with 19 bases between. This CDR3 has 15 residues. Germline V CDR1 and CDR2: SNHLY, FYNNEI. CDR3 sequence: CASSDPGTAGDTQYF. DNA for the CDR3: TGTGCCAGCAGCGACCCCGGGACGGCCGGGGATACGCAGTATTTT.

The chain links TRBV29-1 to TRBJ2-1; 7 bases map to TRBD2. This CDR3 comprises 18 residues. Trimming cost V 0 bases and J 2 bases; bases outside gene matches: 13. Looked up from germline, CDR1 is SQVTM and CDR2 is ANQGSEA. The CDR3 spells CSVEDLPSGRSTYNEQFF. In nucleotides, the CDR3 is TGCAGCGTTGAAGATCTTCCTAGCGGACGATCAACCTACAATGAGCAGTTCTTC.